The 16 T cell receptor beta chains in this list originate from one sample, sequenced in a study of memory CD4+ T cells and cytomegalovirus serostatus. Single viable CD3+CD4+CD8-CD45RO+ cells were sorted as the memory CD4+ T cells. Repertoires were generated with immunoSEQ multiplex PCR, while TCRdb's copy carries only in-frame clones and drops some. Of tens of thousands of clones in the sample, roughly 84% were seen once. Sequencing was performed on memory CD4+ T cells from blood. The receptors here all came from an adult in good health and CMV-seronegative. Some clones in this sample may be carry-over from other donors' samples.

The V call is TRBV18, the J call TRBJ2-7, with D tentatively TRBD2 (6 bases). The CDR3 loop spans 14 amino acids. Germline CDR1 and CDR2: KGHSH and LQKENI. V gave up 3 bases and J gave up 2 bases, with 11 bases separating them. The CDR3 is CASSPRRGTYEQYF. CDR3 DNA sequence: TGTGCCAGCTCACCTCGGCGGGGAACCTACGAGCAGTACTTC.

This chain connects TRBV19 to TRBJ2-4, with D possibly matching TRBD2 (6 bases). Trimming took off 3 bases at V and 0 bases at J, with 6 bases between the two ends. Germline lookup yields CDR1 LNHDA and CDR2 SQIVND (reference sequence). The CDR3 is 14 residues long. CDR3 residues: CASSIGGAKNIQYF. The CDR3 region has the DNA TGTGCCAGTAGTATCGGGGGAGCCAAAAACATTCAGTACTTC.

Only a few counts were recorded for this clone. This sequence joins TRBV4-3 and TRBJ1-5; D uncertain. The germline V gene has CDR1 LGHNA and CDR2 YSLEER. The V end lost 0 bases, the J end lost 1 base, and 7 bases lay between the germline ends. The CDR3 runs 15 residues. The CDR3 here is CASSQDNRSNQPQHF. The DNA of the CDR3 is TGCGCCAGCAGCCAAGATAACCGGAGCAATCAGCCCCAGCATTTT.

V is TRBV7-9 and J is TRBJ1-2; 8 nucleotides agree with TRBD1. The CDR3 runs 15 residues. Germline V gene lookup returns CDR1 SEHNR and CDR2 FQNEAQ (reference sequence). J gave up 5 bases and V 5 bases, and 10 bases lay outside the gene matches. Here the CDR3 reads CASSPRTGMSYGYTF. The DNA for the CDR3 is TGTGCCAGCAGCCCACGGACAGGGATGAGTTATGGCTACACCTTC.

V is TRBV28 and J is TRBJ1-3; D is uncertain. In germline, CDR1 is MDHEN, CDR2 SYDVKM. This CDR3 has 14 amino acids. The V end was cut by 1 base, the J end by 0 bases, with 4 bases between. CDR3 in amino acids: CASSLYNSGNTIYF. The CDR3 region has the DNA TGTGCCAGCAGTTTATACAACTCTGGAAACACCATATATTTT.

The chain uses TRBV27 and TRBJ1-6, with D possibly being TRBD1 (5 bases). V lost 10 bases, J lost 7 bases, and 20 bases lay in between. The CDR3 has 15 residues. CDR1 and CDR2 (germline): MNHEY, SMNVEV (reference sequence). The CDR3 bases are TGTGCCACCCCTAACCCGGGACGGCCAAATTCACCCCTCCACTTT. Translated, it gives CATPNPGRPNSPLHF.

V and J are TRBV19 and TRBJ2-2, with 7 bases lining up with TRBD2. Germline-derived CDR1 and CDR2 are LNHDA and SQIVND (reference sequence). After removal of 7 bases from V and 0 bases from J, the junction contained 5 bases not matched to a gene. The CDR3 has 15 residues. For the CDR3, the DNA is TGTGCCAGTACTAGCGGACGAACGAACACCGGGGAGCTGTTTTTT. This gives the protein CASTSGRTNTGELFF.

This rearrangement joins TRBV5-1 to TRBJ2-3; the D is unclear. The CDR3 totals 16 residues. V was trimmed by 0 bases and J by 3 bases, leaving 14 bases between them. CDR1 and CDR2 (germline): SGHRS, YFSETQ. CDR3 in DNA: TGCGCCAGCAGCTTGGATGGGTACAGTAGTACAGATACGCAGTATTTT. Translation gives CASSLDGYSSTDTQYF.

The chain has TRBV4-1 and TRBJ2-6; a weak D match, TRBD1 (6 bases). Trimming took 1 base from V and 0 from J, leaving 10 bases between them. Germline V gene sequence: CDR1 MGHRA, CDR2 YSYEKL. The CDR3 contains 17 residues. CDR3 loop: CASSQVDSGSGANVLTF. In DNA form, the CDR3 reads TGCGCCAGCAGCCAAGTGGACAGTGGCTCTGGGGCCAACGTCCTGACTTTC.

This chain's CDR3 is CAKGRKGRSSYGYTF. The DNA for the CDR3 is TGTGCCAAAGGCCGAAAAGGAAGGAGTTCCTATGGCTACACCTTC. The chain links TRBV21-1 to TRBJ1-2. TRBV21-1 is a pseudogene locus. This CDR3 comprises 15 residues.

The V call is TRBV6-6, the J call TRBJ2-2; D unclear. V shed 6 bases and J shed 0 bases, with 5 bases lying between them. The CDR3 loop spans 13 amino acids. Germline V gene lookup returns CDR1 MNHNY and CDR2 SVGAGI (reference sequence). Here the CDR3 reads CASRLTNTGELFF. Here the CDR3 DNA reads TGTGCCAGCAGACTGACGAACACCGGGGAGCTGTTTTTT.

This chain connects TRBV29-1 to TRBJ2-5; 9 nucleotides align to TRBD1. CDR1 is SQVTM, CDR2 ANQGSEA, per germline. The CDR3 runs 15 residues. The J segment lost 4 bases and the V segment lost 6 bases, leaving 12 bases of the junction unmatched. The CDR3 DNA sequence: TGCAGCGTCCAGGACACAGGGGGCTTGGGAGAGACCCAGTACTTC. It is translated as CSVQDTGGLGETQYF.

This clone was observed a few times. The CDR3 nucleotides are TGTGCCAGCAGCGGGGGGGTGATTGGACGCGAGCAGTTCTTC. As protein: CASSGGVIGREQFF. The rearrangement links TRBV5-5 to TRBJ2-1; 7 positions match TRBD2. V trimming: 4 bases; J trimming: 10 bases; junction bases outside the gene matches: 11. The CDR3 is 14 amino acids. The germline gives CDR1 SGHKS, CDR2 YYEKEE (reference sequence).

The V gene is TRBV6-1, the J gene TRBJ2-7; weak D call: TRBD2 (5 bases). Germline loops: CDR1 MNHNS, CDR2 SASEGT. The CDR3 totals 14 residues. V shed 6 bases and J shed 3 bases, with 15 bases lying between them. The CDR3, as DNA: TGTGCCAGCAGCTTCGACTCCCGGGGCTACGAGCAGTACTTC. The encoded protein is CASSFDSRGYEQYF.

This clone was recorded a few times. This sample also contains other DNA sequences that code for the same CDR3. The chain employs TRBV5-1 and TRBJ1-2; D unclear. Germline loops: CDR1 SGHRS, CDR2 YFSETQ. V shed 1 base and J shed 8 bases, with 9 bases lying between them. The CDR3 is 12 amino acids. CDR3 nucleotide sequence: TGCGCCAGCAGCTTGACGGGCGGAGGCTACACCTTC. It codes for CASSLTGGGYTF. Full variable domain (remainder filled in from reference TRBV5-1 and TRBJ1-2): KAGVTQTPRYLIKTRGQQVTLSCSPISGHRSVSWYQQTPGQGLQFLFEYFSETQRNKGNFPGRFSGRQFSNSRSEMNVSTLELGDSALYLCASSLTGGGYTFGSGTRLTVV.

The chain couples TRBV5-4 to TRBJ2-1; perhaps TRBD2 as D (5 bases). V dropped 10 bases and J dropped 0 bases, with 14 bases sitting between them. This CDR3 contains 14 residues. The germline V gene has CDR1 SGHNT and CDR2 YYREEE (reference sequence). CDR3 residues: CAPSRGGSYNEQFF. CDR3 sequence (DNA): TGTGCCCCCAGCCGGGGTGGCTCCTACAATGAGCAGTTCTTC. The variable domain in full, completed from reference TRBV5-4 and TRBJ2-1, reads ETGVTQSPTHLIKTRGQQVTLRCSSQSGHNTVSWYQQALGQGPQFIFQYYREEENGRGNFPPRFSGLQFPNYSSELNVNALELDDSALYLCAPSRGGSYNEQFFGPGTRLTVL.